This is a list of T cell receptor beta chains from one sample in a study of T-cell memory formation after mild COVID-19. MiXCR was run by TCRdb on the 5' RACE reads, yielding one entry per CDR3 protein. The sample has roughly 130,000 distinct CDR3 sequences, about a sixth seen once. The sequencing input was PBMCs or a T cell subset sorted from them (not recorded which). These TCRs come from a man aged 18 to 30 who had mild COVID-19 (a few samples of this study predate the infection). Cell type and time point are not known. CDR3s include the opening cysteine and the closing phenylalanine or tryptophan. Each record gives: CDR3 protein, CDR3 DNA, D gene, clone size, V gene, J gene, CDR3 length. The D gene is left open where the match is weak. Clone size is not always given. Where it is, it says once, few, many or a class for expanded clones.

CDR3 protein: CASSFRGDQPQHF; CDR3 DNA: TGTGCCAGCAGCTTCAGGGGAGATCAGCCCCAGCATTTT; D gene: -; clone size: -; V gene: TRBV7-9; J gene: TRBJ1-5; CDR3 length: 13
CDR3 protein: CSVPDRGNYGYTF; CDR3 DNA: TGCAGCGTACCGGACAGGGGAAACTATGGCTACACCTTC; D gene: TRBD1; clone size: -; V gene: TRBV29-1; J gene: TRBJ1-2; CDR3 length: 13
CDR3 protein: CASSQGRGQNSPLHF; CDR3 DNA: TGTGCCAGCAGCCAAGGCAGGGGGCAAAACTCACCCCTCCACTTT; D gene: TRBD1; clone size: -; V gene: TRBV3-1; J gene: TRBJ1-6; CDR3 length: 15
CDR3 protein: CASSAGTGETQYF; CDR3 DNA: TGTGCCAGCAGCGCCGGGACGGGAGAGACCCAGTACTTC; D gene: -; clone size: -; V gene: TRBV7-2; J gene: TRBJ2-5; CDR3 length: 13
CDR3 protein: CASSQGVTGDGAYEQYF; CDR3 DNA: TGCGCCAGCAGCCAAGGCGTTACTGGGGACGGGGCCTACGAGCAGTACTTC; D gene: -; clone size: many; V gene: TRBV4-3; J gene: TRBJ2-7; CDR3 length: 17
CDR3 protein: CASSRDRGADTQYF; CDR3 DNA: TGTGCTAGCAGCCGGGACAGGGGGGCAGATACGCAGTATTTT; D gene: TRBD1; clone size: -; V gene: TRBV7-7; J gene: TRBJ2-3; CDR3 length: 14
CDR3 protein: CSAREEETQYF; CDR3 DNA: TGCAGTGCTAGGGAGGAAGAGACCCAGTACTTC; D gene: -; clone size: few; V gene: TRBV20-1; J gene: TRBJ2-5; CDR3 length: 11
CDR3 protein: CASSVEGAGEQYF; CDR3 DNA: TGTGCCAGCAGTGTGGAGGGGGCAGGGGAGCAGTACTTC; D gene: -; clone size: -; V gene: TRBV7-9; J gene: TRBJ2-7; CDR3 length: 13
CDR3 protein: CASSVRRPRDRGPNTIYF; CDR3 DNA: TGTGCCAGCAGCGTTAGGCGACCAAGGGACAGGGGGCCCAACACCATATATTTT; D gene: TRBD1; clone size: -; V gene: TRBV7-9; J gene: TRBJ1-3; CDR3 length: 18
CDR3 protein: CASTPGGAPDTQYF; CDR3 DNA: TGTGCCAGCACCCCCGGGGGGGCCCCAGATACGCAGTATTTT; D gene: TRBD2; clone size: -; V gene: TRBV6-5; J gene: TRBJ2-3; CDR3 length: 14
CDR3 protein: CASSEALRSTDTQYF; CDR3 DNA: TGTGCCAGCAGTGAAGCGCTCAGGAGCACAGATACGCAGTATTTT; D gene: -; clone size: -; V gene: TRBV2; J gene: TRBJ2-3; CDR3 length: 15
CDR3 protein: CASSLVPEKFGYTF; CDR3 DNA: TGTGCCAGCAGCTTAGTTCCAGAGAAGTTTGGCTACACCTTC; D gene: -; clone size: -; V gene: TRBV7-6; J gene: TRBJ1-2; CDR3 length: 14
CDR3 protein: CASTVAGGEQYF; CDR3 DNA: TGTGCCAGCACCGTCGCGGGGGGCGAGCAGTACTTC; D gene: TRBD2; clone size: -; V gene: TRBV7-2; J gene: TRBJ2-7; CDR3 length: 12
CDR3 protein: CASRRPSGSTDTQYF; CDR3 DNA: TGTGCCAGCCGACGCCCGAGCGGGAGCACAGATACGCAGTATTTT; D gene: -; clone size: -; V gene: TRBV6-6; J gene: TRBJ2-3; CDR3 length: 15
CDR3 protein: CASSLAGYTGELFF; CDR3 DNA: TGTGCCAGCAGCTTAGCGGGATACACCGGGGAGCTGTTTTTT; D gene: -; clone size: many; V gene: TRBV7-6; J gene: TRBJ2-2; CDR3 length: 14
CDR3 protein: CASSLRQGAADTQYF; CDR3 DNA: TGCGCCAGCAGCCTTCGACAGGGCGCCGCAGATACGCAGTATTTT; D gene: TRBD1; clone size: few; V gene: TRBV4-1; J gene: TRBJ2-3; CDR3 length: 15
CDR3 protein: CASSFPQTGGDEQYF; CDR3 DNA: TGCGCCAGCAGCTTCCCACAGACAGGGGGCGACGAGCAGTACTTC; D gene: TRBD1; clone size: few; V gene: TRBV5-1; J gene: TRBJ2-7; CDR3 length: 15
CDR3 protein: CATSREEELFF; CDR3 DNA: TGTGCCACCAGCAGAGAAGAGGAACTGTTTTTT; D gene: -; clone size: few; V gene: TRBV15; J gene: TRBJ2-2; CDR3 length: 11
CDR3 protein: CASSIKVGNTEAFF; CDR3 DNA: TGTGCCAGCAGTATTAAGGTGGGGAACACTGAAGCTTTCTTT; D gene: -; clone size: -; V gene: TRBV7-2; J gene: TRBJ1-1; CDR3 length: 14
CDR3 protein: CASSGGLGGELFF; CDR3 DNA: TGTGCCAGCAGCGGAGGGCTGGGCGGGGAGCTGTTTTTT; D gene: -; clone size: -; V gene: TRBV9; J gene: TRBJ2-2; CDR3 length: 13